These 22 T cell receptor beta chains were sequenced from one sample in a study of blood T cell repertoires in COVID-19. The table came from immunoSEQ multiplex PCR; TCRdb's copy has only in-frame clones and leaves some out. The table lists under 300,000 clones, 70% to 85% of them singletons. Material: peripheral blood. Receptors originate from a woman in her thirties or forties with active or convalescent COVID-19.

The chain links TRBV18 to TRBJ2-3; 11 nucleotides agree with TRBD2. Looked up from germline, CDR1 is KGHSH and CDR2 is LQKENI. This CDR3 spans 16 amino acids. The V segment lost 1 base and the J segment 1 base; nucleotides outside the gene matches: 1. The DNA of the CDR3 is TGTGCCAGCTCACCACTAGCGGGGGGGCGCACAGATACGCAGTATTTT. Amino acids: CASSPLAGGRTDTQYF.

This chain joins TRBV2 and TRBJ2-2; 15 nucleotides match TRBD2. J gave up 6 bases and V 6 bases, and 14 bases lay outside the gene matches. The CDR3 is 19 residues long. The germline gives CDR1 SNHLY, CDR2 FYNNEI. CDR3 DNA sequence: TGTGCCAGCAGCCTCCTGGGACTAGCGGGGGGAACAAATCCCGGGGAGCTGTTTTTT. Translated: CASSLLGLAGGTNPGELFF. The full variable domain, its missing parts supplied by reference TRBV2 and TRBJ2-2, is EPEVTQTPSHQVTQMGQEVILRCVPISNHLYFYWYRQILGQKVEFLVSFYNNEISEKSEIFDDQFSVERPDGSNFTLKIRSTKLEDSAMYFCASSLLGLAGGTNPGELFFGEGSRLTVL.

The chain uses TRBV2 and TRBJ1-5; 7 bases line up with TRBD1. J lost 2 bases, V lost 6 bases, and 10 bases had no gene match. Germline lookup yields CDR1 SNHLY and CDR2 FYNNEI. The CDR3 runs 16 residues. The CDR3 coding sequence is TGTGCCAGCAGCCGAACAGGGGTTTTTGGCAATCAGCCCCAGCATTTT. The encoded protein is CASSRTGVFGNQPQHF.

The chain joins TRBV3-1 (or the pseudogene TRBV3-2) to TRBJ1-1, with 9 nucleotides matching TRBD1. The CDR3 sequence is 17 residues long. Trimming cost V 0 bases and J 1 base; bases outside gene matches: 6. Germline V gene data show CDR1 as LGHDT and CDR2 as YNNKEL (reference sequence). CDR3 nucleotide sequence: TGTGCCAGCAGCCAAGATAGGGGACAGGGAGAGAACACTGAAGCTTTCTTT. It yields the protein CASSQDRGQGENTEAFF.

The chain joins TRBV7-2 to TRBJ1-3; 8 nucleotides match TRBD1. The CDR3 totals 16 residues. J lost 5 bases, V lost 4 bases, and 10 bases had no gene match. Germline assignment: CDR1 SGHTA and CDR2 FQGNSA. CDR3 sequence reads: CASSSRTGRGRNTIYF. The CDR3 DNA is TGTGCCAGCAGCTCGCGGACAGGGAGGGGCCGAAACACCATATATTTT.

The V gene is TRBV6-2 or TRBV6-3, the J gene TRBJ2-2, with D tentatively TRBD1 (6 bases). Trimming cost V 2 bases and J 2 bases, with 15 bases left between them. Per the germline V gene, CDR1 is MNHEY and CDR2 is SVGEGT. The CDR3 totals 17 residues. The CDR3 here is CASSYNQGRVNTGELFF. CDR3 in DNA: TGTGCCAGCAGTTACAACCAGGGGCGGGTTAACACCGGGGAGCTGTTTTTT.

Turning to this clone: Different DNA sequences within this sample yield the same CDR3. The chain recombines TRBV5-1 with TRBJ1-1, with a weak D call TRBD1 (5 bases). V was trimmed by 0 bases and J by 5 bases, leaving 11 bases between them. Germline V lookup: CDR1 SGHRS, CDR2 YFSETQ. The CDR3 sequence is 14 residues long. CDR3 in DNA: TGCGCCAGCAGCTTGGCCGCGGGGGGTACTGAAGCTTTCTTT. This translates into CASSLAAGGTEAFF.

This chain joins TRBV4-1 and TRBJ1-1, with a weak D call TRBD1 (5 bases). Trimming cost V 4 bases and J 1 base, with 10 bases left between them. Germline loops: CDR1 MGHRA, CDR2 YSYEKL. This CDR3 contains 14 residues. In DNA form, the CDR3 reads TGCGCCAGCAGCCGGTGGGGCGGGAACACTGAAGCTTTCTTT. Amino acids: CASSRWGGNTEAFF.

V usage is TRBV9 and J usage is TRBJ2-1; 10 bases align to TRBD2. CDR1 is SGDLS, CDR2 YYNGEE, per germline. The CDR3 has 15 amino acids. V shed 3 bases, J shed 7 bases, and the junction held 7 bases outside the gene matches. The CDR3, as DNA: TGTGCCAGCAGCGGGGAGGGGACTAGCGAAAATGAGCAGTTCTTC. It codes for CASSGEGTSENEQFF.

This sequence joins TRBV5-6 and TRBJ1-2, with unresolved D. V gave up 4 bases and J gave up 2 bases, with 12 bases separating them. The CDR3 spans 14 residues. Germline V lookup: CDR1 SGHDT, CDR2 YYEEEE. The CDR3: CASSLGRRNYGYTF. The CDR3, as DNA: TGTGCCAGCAGCCTGGGCCGGAGGAACTATGGCTACACCTTC.

The chain combines TRBV28 with TRBJ1-6, with no clear D. Trimming removed 3 bases from V and 11 bases from J, with 17 bases in between. The CDR3 is made up of 15 amino acids. In germline, CDR1 is MDHEN, CDR2 SYDVKM. The CDR3 region has the DNA TGTGCCAGCAGTTTCCCCCGGAGCGCCGGGACACCCCTCCACTTT. Its protein product is CASSFPRSAGTPLHF.

On this clone itself: Other DNA sequences in the same sample also yield this CDR3. This chain links TRBV7-9 with TRBJ1-1; a weak D match, TRBD1 (5 bases). Germline V gives CDR1 SEHNR, CDR2 FQNEAQ (reference sequence). Trimming removed 2 bases from V and 1 base from J, with 5 bases in between. The CDR3 is made up of 13 amino acids. The CDR3: CASSLQGNTEAFF. Written as DNA, the CDR3 is TGTGCCAGCAGCTTACAGGGGAACACTGAAGCTTTCTTT.

The rearrangement joins TRBV30 to TRBJ2-7; possibly TRBD1 for D (5 bases). V lost 1 base, J lost 5 bases, and 9 bases lay in between. Germline V gene data show CDR1 as GTSNPN and CDR2 as SVGIG (reference sequence). The CDR3 is 12 amino acids. The CDR3 DNA reads TGTGCCTGGAGTGGCAGGGTTGACGAGCAGTACGTC. Protein: CAWSGRVDEQYV.

The chain combines TRBV6-4 with TRBJ1-1; D call uncertain. V dropped 0 bases and J dropped 4 bases, with 12 bases sitting between them. This CDR3 region has 15 residues. CDR1 MRHNA and CDR2 SNTAGT come from the germline V gene. CDR3 loop: CASSDSEGSGTEAFF. The CDR3 DNA reads as TGTGCCAGCAGTGACTCGGAGGGAAGCGGCACTGAAGCTTTCTTT.

V is TRBV6-5 and J is TRBJ1-1; weak D call: TRBD1 (6 bases). V lost 7 bases, J lost 1 base, and 16 bases lay in between. CDR1 and CDR2 (germline): MNHEY, SVGAGI. This CDR3 region has 15 residues. The CDR3 region has the DNA TGTGCCAGCACCCTAAGTCGGGGACAGAACACTGAAGCTTTCTTT. Translated, it gives CASTLSRGQNTEAFF.

This rearrangement joins TRBV27 to TRBJ2-5; tentative D call: TRBD2 (6 bases). Germline V gives CDR1 MNHEY, CDR2 SMNVEV (reference sequence). V was pared by 5 bases and J by 0 bases, with 19 bases between. The CDR3 length is 17 residues. The CDR3 loop is CASSGAQAGPYQETQYF. CDR3 DNA: TGTGCCAGCAGTGGGGCCCAAGCGGGCCCGTACCAAGAGACCCAGTACTTC.

This clone was counted only a few times. The chain couples TRBV11-2 to TRBJ2-5; the D gene is possibly TRBD2 (5 bases). Germline V CDR1 and CDR2: SGHAT, FQNNGV. There are 14 residues in the CDR3. V was shortened by 5 bases and J by 5 bases, with 15 bases between the two germline ends. The CDR3 region is CASSKGGGLETQYF. The CDR3 DNA sequence: TGTGCCAGCAGCAAAGGAGGTGGGTTGGAGACCCAGTACTTC. Supplemented by reference TRBV11-2 and TRBJ2-5, the full variable domain reads EAGVAQSPRYKIIEKRQSVAFWCNPISGHATLYWYQQILGQGPKLLIQFQNNGVVDDSQLPKDRFSAERLKGVDSTLKIQPAKLEDSAVYLCASSKGGGLETQYFGPGTRLLVL.

V and J are TRBV27 and TRBJ1-2; 7 bases are a match to TRBD1. The germline gives CDR1 MNHEY, CDR2 SMNVEV (reference sequence). This CDR3 region has 16 residues. Trimming removed 5 bases from V and 2 bases from J; junction bases left unmatched: 11. The CDR3 bases are TGTGCCAGCAGTCCCACCTCAACAGGGGCCAACTATGGCTACACCTTC. This encodes CASSPTSTGANYGYTF.

The CDR3 bases are TGCGCCAGCAGCTTGGGGAGGGGGGGCGCTGAAGCTTTCTTT. It yields the protein CASSLGRGGAEAFF. The chain joins TRBV5-1 to TRBJ1-1; a possible D gene is TRBD1 (6 bases). CDR1 is SGHRS, CDR2 YFSETQ, per germline. CDR3 length: 14 residues. Trimming removed 0 bases at V and 6 bases at J, with 12 bases between. The full variable domain, completed using reference TRBV5-1 and TRBJ1-1, is KAGVTQTPRYLIKTRGQQVTLSCSPISGHRSVSWYQQTPGQGLQFLFEYFSETQRNKGNFPGRFSGRQFSNSRSEMNVSTLELGDSALYLCASSLGRGGAEAFFGQGTRLTVV.

The gene calls are TRBV2 and TRBJ1-1; a weak D match, TRBD1 (5 bases). Germline values: CDR1 SNHLY, CDR2 FYNNEI. The ends were cut back, 9 bases at V and 3 bases at J, with 17 bases in the middle. CDR3 size: 14 residues. The CDR3 DNA sequence: TGTGCCAGTTCTATAGGTGGAGGGGACACTGAAGCTTTCTTT. This gives the protein CASSIGGGDTEAFF.

The V and J genes are TRBV19 and TRBJ2-3; 9 bases are a match to TRBD1. Trimming at V came to 6 bases and at J to 1 base, leaving 2 bases not matched to a gene. Germline CDR1 LNHDA, CDR2 SQIVND (reference sequence). CDR3 size: 14 residues. The CDR3: CASRRQGGTDTQYF. CDR3 sequence (DNA): TGTGCCAGTAGGAGACAGGGGGGCACAGATACGCAGTATTTT. The variable domain in full, completed from reference TRBV19 and TRBJ2-3, reads DGGITQSPKYLFRKEGQNVTLSCEQNLNHDAMYWYRQDPGQGLRLIYYSQIVNDFQKGDIAEGYSVSREKKESFPLTVTSAQKNPTAFYLCASRRQGGTDTQYFGPGTRLTVL.

J is TRBJ1-2 and V is TRBV3-1 (or the pseudogene TRBV3-2); D is uncertain. The germline V gene has CDR1 LGHDT and CDR2 YNNKEL (reference sequence). The CDR3 length is 12 residues. Deletions cut 0 bases from V and 7 bases from J, with 6 bases between. DNA of the CDR3: TGTGCCAGCAGCCAAGATGAGGGTGGCTACACCTTC. Protein: CASSQDEGGYTF.